This TCR beta chain was retrieved from a study of regulatory T cells in long-lasting Graves disease. On this clonotype itself: Its antigen is not identified.

Time point in this sample: persistent/refractory GD, antithyroid drugs over 5 years with positive TRAb. RNA extracted from PBMCs served as the sequencing template. Relying on iRepertoire HTBI primers and Arm-PCR of CDR3 regions, the team built TCR beta libraries. One entry per CDR3 protein, called by TCRdb with MiXCR from the multiplex PCR reads. The sample has roughly 300,000 distinct CDR3 sequences; about 20% are singletons. Findings and caveats of the study: The study found TRBV28, TRBJ1-2 and TRBJ2-5 favored in persistent disease.

V lost 7 bases to trimming and J lost 7 bases, with 22 bases between them. Germline V lookup: CDR1 MNHEY, CDR2 SVGEGT. The CDR3 runs 15 residues. Here the sequenced sample was peripheral blood mononuclear cells (PBMCs), taken when the disease was refractory, from a patient treated with antithyroid drugs. The clonotype originates from a female donor with Graves disease. The J gene is TRBJ2-5, the V gene TRBV6-2 or TRBV6-3; TRBD2 is a possible D gene (6 bases). The CDR3 here is CASTAGRPGVGTQYF. The CDR3, as DNA: TGTGCCAGCACGGCGGGGAGGCCCGGGGTGGGGACCCAGTACTTC.